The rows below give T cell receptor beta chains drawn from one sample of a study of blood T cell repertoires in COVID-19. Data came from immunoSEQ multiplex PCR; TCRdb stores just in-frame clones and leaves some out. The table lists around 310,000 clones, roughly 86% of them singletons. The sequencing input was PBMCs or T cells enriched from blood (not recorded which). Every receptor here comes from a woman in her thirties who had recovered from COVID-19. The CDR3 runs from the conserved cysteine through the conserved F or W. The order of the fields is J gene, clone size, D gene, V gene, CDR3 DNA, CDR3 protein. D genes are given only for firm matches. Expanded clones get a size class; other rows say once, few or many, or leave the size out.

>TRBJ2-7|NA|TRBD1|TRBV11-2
TGTGCCAGCAGCTTAGATCTGTGGGGACAGGGGGCTAACGAGCAGTACTTC
CASSLDLWGQGANEQYF
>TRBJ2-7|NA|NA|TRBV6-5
TGTGCCAGCAGTTACTCAGGTGGGAGCTCCTACGAGCAGTACTTC
CASSYSGGSSYEQYF
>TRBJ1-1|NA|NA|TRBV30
TGTGCCTGGAGACCCCGCGGAAGGAACACTGAAGCTTTCTTT
CAWRPRGRNTEAFF
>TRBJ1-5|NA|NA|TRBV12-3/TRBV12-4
TGTGCCAGCAGTTTCCAGGACAATCAGCCCCAGCATTTT
CASSFQDNQPQHF
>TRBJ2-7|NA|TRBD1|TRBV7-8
TGTGCCAGCAGCCGGATCCGGACAGGAGCCTACGAGCAGTACTTC
CASSRIRTGAYEQYF
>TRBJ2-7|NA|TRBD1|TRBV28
TGTGCCAGCAGTCCAGGGGGACCCTACGAGCAGTACTTC
CASSPGGPYEQYF
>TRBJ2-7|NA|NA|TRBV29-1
TGCAGCGTTGGTATAGGGGACTACGAGCAGTACTTC
CSVGIGDYEQYF
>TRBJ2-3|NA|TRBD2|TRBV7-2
TGTGCCAGCAGCCACCGGCTAGCGGGAGTTACAGATACGCAGTATTTT
CASSHRLAGVTDTQYF
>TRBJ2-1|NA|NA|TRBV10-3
TGTGCCATCAGTGGACTCTCTGAGTTCGATGAGCAGTTCTTC
CAISGLSEFDEQFF
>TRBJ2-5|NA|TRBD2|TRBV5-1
TGCGCCAGCAGCCCGACGGGACTAACAATTCAAGAGACCCAGTACTTC
CASSPTGLTIQETQYF
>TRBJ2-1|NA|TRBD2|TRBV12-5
TGTGCTAGTGGTTTCGGGGAGGGTGAGCAGTTCTTC
CASGFGEGEQFF
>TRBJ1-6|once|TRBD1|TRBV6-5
TGTGCCAGCAGTTACTCGAGCGACAGGGGCTCACCCCTCCACTTT
CASSYSSDRGSPLHF
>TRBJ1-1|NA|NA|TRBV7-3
TGTGCCAGCAGTCTAAACTCAGGGACTGAAGCTTTCTTT
CASSLNSGTEAFF
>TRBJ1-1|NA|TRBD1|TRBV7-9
TGTGCCAGCAGCTTCGGACAGGTGAACACTGAAGCTTTCTTT
CASSFGQVNTEAFF